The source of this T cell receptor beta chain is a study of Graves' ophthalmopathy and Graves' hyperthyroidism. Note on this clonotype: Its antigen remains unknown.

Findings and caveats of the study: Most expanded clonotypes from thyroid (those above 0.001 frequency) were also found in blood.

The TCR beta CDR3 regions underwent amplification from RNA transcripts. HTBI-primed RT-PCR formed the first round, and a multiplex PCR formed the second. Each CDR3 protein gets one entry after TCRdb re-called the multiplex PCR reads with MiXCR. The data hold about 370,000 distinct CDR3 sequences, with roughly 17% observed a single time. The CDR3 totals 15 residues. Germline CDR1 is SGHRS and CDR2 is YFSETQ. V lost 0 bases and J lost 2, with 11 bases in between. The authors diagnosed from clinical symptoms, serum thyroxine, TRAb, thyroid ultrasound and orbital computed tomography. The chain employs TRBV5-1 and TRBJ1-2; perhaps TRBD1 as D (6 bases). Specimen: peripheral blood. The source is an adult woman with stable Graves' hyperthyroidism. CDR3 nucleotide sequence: TGCGCCAGCAGCTTGGCCACAGGGAGGAACTATGGCTACACCTTC. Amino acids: CASSLATGRNYGYTF.